This T cell receptor (beta chain) is drawn from a study of T cell repertoires in cytomegalovirus infection. V shed 3 bases and J 10 bases; nucleotides not matched to a gene: 7. There are 15 residues in the CDR3. Germline values: CDR1 MDHEN, CDR2 SYDVKM. About this clonotype itself: Its antigen is currently unknown.

TCRdb redid the calling of the reads with MiXCR, one entry per CDR3 protein. The sample shows 400,000 to 600,000 distinct CDR3 sequences, roughly 42% of them seen only once. The TCR was taken from a human donor in good health (CMV status not recorded). Some clones in this sample may be carry-over from other donors' samples. The specimen comprised cultured PBMCs, sampled from culture after CMV antigen stimulation. The chain employs TRBV28 and TRBJ1-6; TRBD1 aligns across 9 bases. The CDR3 reads CASSFTGTGRSPLHF. The CDR3 DNA is TGTGCCAGCAGTTTTACCGGGACAGGGAGGTCACCCCTCCACTTT.